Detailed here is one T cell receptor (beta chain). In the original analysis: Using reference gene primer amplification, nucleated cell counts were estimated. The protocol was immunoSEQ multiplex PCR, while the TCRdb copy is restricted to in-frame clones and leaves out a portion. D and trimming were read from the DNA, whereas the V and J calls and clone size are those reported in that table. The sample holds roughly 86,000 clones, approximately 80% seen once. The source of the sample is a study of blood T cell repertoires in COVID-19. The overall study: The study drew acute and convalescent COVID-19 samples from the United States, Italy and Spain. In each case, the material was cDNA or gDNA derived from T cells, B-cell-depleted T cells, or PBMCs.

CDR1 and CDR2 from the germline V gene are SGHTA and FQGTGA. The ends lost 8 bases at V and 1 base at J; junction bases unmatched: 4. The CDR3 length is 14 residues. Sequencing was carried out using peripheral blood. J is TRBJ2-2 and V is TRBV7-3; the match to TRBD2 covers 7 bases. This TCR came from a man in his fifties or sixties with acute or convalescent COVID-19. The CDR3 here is CASGLAGNTGELFF. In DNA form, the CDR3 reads TGTGCCAGCGGATTAGCGGGGAACACCGGGGAGCTGTTTTTT.